This T cell receptor (beta chain) derives from a study of blood T cell repertoires in COVID-19. Method: immunoSEQ multiplex PCR; TCRdb's copy keeps in-frame clones and lacks some. The sample includes about 270,000 clones, around 89% of them seen just once. The germline gives CDR1 SEHNR, CDR2 FQNEAQ (reference sequence). The CDR3 is 14 residues long. V lost 6 bases to trimming and J lost 3 bases, with 14 bases between them. The chain recombines TRBV7-9 with TRBJ1-1; no reliable D call. Sequenced material: PBMCs or T cells enriched from blood (not recorded which). This TCR came from a woman under 30 who had recovered from COVID-19. The CDR3 sequence is CASSPPVGDTEAFF. CDR3 in DNA: TGTGCCAGCAGTCCACCCGTTGGAGACACTGAAGCTTTCTTT.